One TCR beta chain is described in this entry. The data belong to a study of cytomegalovirus exposure and HLA in healthy donors. Trimming stripped 1 base from V and 3 bases from J, with 6 bases between. CDR3 size: 13 residues. Germline CDR1 SGHVS, CDR2 FQNEAQ. Only in-frame clones appear in the TCRdb table, and some are missing; sequencing was by immunoSEQ multiplex PCR. The sample includes roughly 280,000 clones, 65% to 90% of them seen just once. Sequenced material: PBMCs. The TCR comes from a woman aged 18-29 years in good health and CMV-seronegative. This chain links TRBV7-8 with TRBJ2-5; tentatively, D is TRBD2 (6 bases). CDR3 region: CASSLGGEETQYF. The CDR3 DNA is TGTGCCAGCAGCTTAGGCGGGGAAGAGACCCAGTACTTC.